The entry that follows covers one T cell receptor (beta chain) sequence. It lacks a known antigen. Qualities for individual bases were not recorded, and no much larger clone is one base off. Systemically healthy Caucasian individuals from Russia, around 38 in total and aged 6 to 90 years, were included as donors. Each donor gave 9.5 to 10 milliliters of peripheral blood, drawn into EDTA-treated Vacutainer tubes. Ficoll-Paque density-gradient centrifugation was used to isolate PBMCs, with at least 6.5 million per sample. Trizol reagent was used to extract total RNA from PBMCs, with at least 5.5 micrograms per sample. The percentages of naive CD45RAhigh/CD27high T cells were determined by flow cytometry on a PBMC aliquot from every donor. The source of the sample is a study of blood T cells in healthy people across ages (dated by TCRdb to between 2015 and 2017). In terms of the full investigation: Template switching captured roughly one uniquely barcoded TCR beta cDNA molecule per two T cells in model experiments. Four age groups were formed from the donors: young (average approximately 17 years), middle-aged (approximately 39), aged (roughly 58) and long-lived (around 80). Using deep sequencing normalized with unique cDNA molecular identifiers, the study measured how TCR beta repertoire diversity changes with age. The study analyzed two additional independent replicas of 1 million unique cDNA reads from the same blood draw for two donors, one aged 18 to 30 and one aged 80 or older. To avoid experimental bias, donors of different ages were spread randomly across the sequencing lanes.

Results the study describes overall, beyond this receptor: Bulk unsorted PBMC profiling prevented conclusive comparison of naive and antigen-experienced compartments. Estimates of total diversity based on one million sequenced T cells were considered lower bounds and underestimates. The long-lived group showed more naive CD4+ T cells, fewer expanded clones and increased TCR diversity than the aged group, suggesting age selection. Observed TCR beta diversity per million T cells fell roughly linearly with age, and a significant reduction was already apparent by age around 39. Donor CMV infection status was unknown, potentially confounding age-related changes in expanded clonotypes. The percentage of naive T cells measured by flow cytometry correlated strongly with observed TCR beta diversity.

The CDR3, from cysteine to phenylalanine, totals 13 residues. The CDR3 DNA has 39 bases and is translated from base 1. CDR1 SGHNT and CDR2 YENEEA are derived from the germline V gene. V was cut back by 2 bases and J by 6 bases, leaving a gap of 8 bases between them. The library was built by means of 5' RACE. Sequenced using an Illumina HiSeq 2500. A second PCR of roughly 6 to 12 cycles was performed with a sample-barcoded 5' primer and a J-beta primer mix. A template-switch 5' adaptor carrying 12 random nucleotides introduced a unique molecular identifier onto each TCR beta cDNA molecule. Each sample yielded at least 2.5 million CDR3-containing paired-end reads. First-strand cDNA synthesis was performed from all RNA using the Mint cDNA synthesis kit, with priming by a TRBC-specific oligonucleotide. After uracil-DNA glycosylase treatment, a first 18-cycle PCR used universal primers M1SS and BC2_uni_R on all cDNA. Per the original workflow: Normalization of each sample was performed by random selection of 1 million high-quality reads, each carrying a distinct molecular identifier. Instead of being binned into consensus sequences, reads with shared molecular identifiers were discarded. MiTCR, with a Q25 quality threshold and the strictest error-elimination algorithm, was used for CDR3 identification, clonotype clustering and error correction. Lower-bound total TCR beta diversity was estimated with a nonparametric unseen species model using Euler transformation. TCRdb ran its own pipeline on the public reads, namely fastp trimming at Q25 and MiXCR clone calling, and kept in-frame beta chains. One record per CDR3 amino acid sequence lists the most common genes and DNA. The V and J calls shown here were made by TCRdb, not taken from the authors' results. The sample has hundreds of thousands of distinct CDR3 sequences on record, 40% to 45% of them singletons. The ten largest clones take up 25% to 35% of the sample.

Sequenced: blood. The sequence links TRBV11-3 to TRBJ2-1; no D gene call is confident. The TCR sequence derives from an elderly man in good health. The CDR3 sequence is CASSLSGFNEQFF. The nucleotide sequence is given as TGTGCCAGCAGCTTATCCGGGTTCAATGAGCAGTTCTTC.